The clone carrying this T cell receptor beta chain appeared a single time. Its specificity is unknown. The entry originates in a study of cytomegalovirus exposure and HLA in healthy donors. The PCR used 60 Vbeta and 13 Jbeta primers. Original processing notes: Later work found tens of millions of unique TCR beta chains, with 9 million to 13 million shared. The repertoire was sequenced with immunoSEQ multiplex PCR; TCRdb's copy has only in-frame clones and lacks some. The V and J calls and clone size come from that table; D and trimming were worked out from the DNA. The sample lists about 120,000 clones, about 80% occurring once. Germline-derived CDR1 and CDR2 are LNHDA and SQIVND (reference sequence). CDR3 length: 18 amino acids. Trimming took 0 bases from V and 4 from J, leaving 19 bases between them. Whole-study results and caveats: Usually a TCR sequence was rare, but some public TCRs were found in many donors.

The TCR was taken from a woman in her thirties or forties in good health and CMV-seropositive. V is TRBV19 and J is TRBJ1-5, with D possibly TRBD1 on 6 matching bases. The sample was PBMCs. The CDR3 DNA sequence: TGTGCCAGTAGTATAGATCTATCAGGCAGGGGCAGGAATCAGCCCCAGCATTTT. It encodes CASSIDLSGRGRNQPQHF.